This T cell receptor beta chain was recovered during a study of blood T cell repertoires in COVID-19. Study information: Collection of acute and convalescent COVID-19 samples took place in the United States, Italy and Spain. Sample material is recorded as cDNA or gDNA derived from T cells, B-cell-depleted T cells, or PBMCs.

As originally analysed: Amplification with reference gene primers provided the estimates of nucleated cell counts. Method: immunoSEQ multiplex PCR; TCRdb's copy keeps in-frame clones and lacks some. V and J calls and clone size are those listed in that table; D and trimming were worked out from the DNA. The data show about 270,000 clones, approximately 86% seen once. This TCR was sampled from a young woman with acute or convalescent COVID-19. Material for sequencing was peripheral blood.

CDR3 sequence: CASSFNLAGGEQFF. CDR3 sequence (DNA): TGTGCCAGCAGCTTCAATCTAGCGGGGGGTGAGCAGTTCTTC. The chain links TRBV13 to TRBJ2-1; 11 positions agree with TRBD2. The V and J ends lost 3 bases and 9 bases, in that order; junction bases with no gene match: 4. Germline lookup yields CDR1 PRHDT and CDR2 FYEKMQ (reference sequence). The CDR3 runs to 14 residues. Filled out from reference TRBV13 and TRBJ2-1, the complete variable domain reads AAGVIQSPRHLIKEKRETATLKCYPIPRHDTVYWYQQGPGQDPQFLISFYEKMQSDKGSIPDRFSAQQFSDYHSELNMSSLELGDSALYFCASSFNLAGGEQFFGPGTRLTVL.